A selection of T cell receptor beta chains follows, all from one sample in a study of blood T cells in healthy people across ages. Via MiXCR, TCRdb re-called the 5' RACE reads, giving one row per CDR3 protein. Seen here are around 940,000 distinct CDR3 sequences, roughly 50% observed once, and the top ten hold roughly a fifth. Sequencing was performed on blood. The receptors derive from a woman aged 60-70 years in good health. Both conserved end residues are trimmed from each CDR3. Fields, in order: J gene, V gene, CDR3 protein.

TRBJ2-7 TRBV4-1 ASSQGGLASYEQY
TRBJ2-7 TRBV4-1 ASSQEELATYEQY
TRBJ2-7 TRBV7-2 ASRPGQGSYEQY
TRBJ2-3 TRBV7-2 ASSLVAGDYDTQY
TRBJ1-2 TRBV9 ASSPIWTDYGYT
TRBJ2-1 TRBV12-3/TRBV12-4 ASSYSGRAFEQF
TRBJ2-2 TRBV27 ASSFVVGHHTGELF
TRBJ1-2 TRBV3-1 ASSQALDRNGYT
TRBJ2-1 TRBV7-2 ASSPGSGSSSREQF
TRBJ2-7 TRBV11-2 ASSAGLTIYEQY
TRBJ2-5 TRBV7-8 ASSLGTTGRTGEQY
TRBJ2-5 TRBV5-1 ASSFWGLAEYQETQY
TRBJ2-3 TRBV28 ASSLMTGQFSTDTQY
TRBJ2-7 TRBV5-5 ASSSPTGSYEQY
TRBJ1-5 TRBV20-1 SARDPTTGQFYSNQPQH
TRBJ2-7 TRBV7-9 ATRDISHEQY
TRBJ2-7 TRBV3-1 ACSPALGPAYEQY
TRBJ2-7 TRBV10-3 AISERATRSSYEQY
TRBJ2-7 TRBV3-1 ASSPGLARVSYEQY
TRBJ2-6 TRBV5-1 ASSQNIGANVLT
TRBJ2-1 TRBV13 ASSLGLGLGSYNEQF
TRBJ2-3 TRBV24-1 ATSAPRGGNTQY
TRBJ2-1 TRBV25-1 ASSEATGFNNEQF
TRBJ2-5 TRBV29-1 SAPGLAGVQETQY